This record concerns one TCR beta chain sequence. Profiling relied on immunoSEQ multiplex PCR, and the TCRdb table lists in-frame clones only, not all of them. The sample holds 60,000 to 90,000 clones; around 97% are singletons and the top ten take around 0.2%. The CDR3 has 17 amino acids. With 1 base removed from V and 2 bases from J, the gap between germline ends came to 12 bases. The germline gives CDR1 SGHAT, CDR2 FQNNGV. This specimen belongs to a study of technical replicates of blood from several donors. The sample taken for sequencing was T cells isolated from PBMCs. The TCR comes from a human donor in good health. This rearrangement joins TRBV11-2 to TRBJ1-6; tentatively, D is TRBD1 (5 bases). CDR3 loop: CASSLVAGLTYNSPLHF. The CDR3 DNA follows: TGTGCCAGCAGCTTAGTTGCAGGGCTGACCTATAATTCACCCCTCCACTTT.